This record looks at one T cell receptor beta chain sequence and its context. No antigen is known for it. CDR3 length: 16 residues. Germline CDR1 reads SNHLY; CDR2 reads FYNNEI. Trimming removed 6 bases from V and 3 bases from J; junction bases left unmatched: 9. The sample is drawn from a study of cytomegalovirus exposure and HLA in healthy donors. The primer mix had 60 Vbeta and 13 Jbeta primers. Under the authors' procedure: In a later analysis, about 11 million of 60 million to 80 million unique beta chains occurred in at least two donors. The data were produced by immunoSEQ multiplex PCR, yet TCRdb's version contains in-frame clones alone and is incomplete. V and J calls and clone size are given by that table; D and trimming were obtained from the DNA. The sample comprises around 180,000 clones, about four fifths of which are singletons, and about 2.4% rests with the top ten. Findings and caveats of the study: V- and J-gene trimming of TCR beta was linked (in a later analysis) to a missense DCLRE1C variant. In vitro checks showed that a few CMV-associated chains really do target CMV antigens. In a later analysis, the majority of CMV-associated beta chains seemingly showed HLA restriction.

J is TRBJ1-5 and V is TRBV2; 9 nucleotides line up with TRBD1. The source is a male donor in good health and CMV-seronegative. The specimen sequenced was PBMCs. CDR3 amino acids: CASSATGGSFNQPQHF. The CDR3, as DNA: TGTGCCAGCAGCGCCACAGGGGGCTCGTTCAATCAGCCCCAGCATTTT.